Given below is one TCR beta chain in context. The antigen is undetermined. The CDR3 is 12 amino acids. V was trimmed by 6 bases and J by 4 bases, leaving 9 bases between them. The germline V gene has CDR1 MDHEN and CDR2 SYDVKM. The sample comes from a study of cytomegalovirus exposure and HLA in healthy donors. General study findings and limits: TCR beta sequences reportedly predicted most subjects' HLA-A and HLA-B alleles accurately.

A multiplex PCR was run with 60 Vbeta primers and 13 Jbeta primers. Clones were sequenced by immunoSEQ multiplex PCR, and TCRdb holds only the in-frame ones, with some missing. The table lists 55,000 to 80,000 clones, around four fifths of them singletons. The source is a man aged 35-49 years in good health and CMV-seronegative. The sample was PBMCs. This chain links TRBV28 with TRBJ1-1; D is unclear. The CDR3 loop is CASRGRGTEAFF. The CDR3 DNA sequence: TGTGCCAGCAGGGGGAGAGGCACTGAAGCTTTCTTT.